Below, 24 T cell receptor beta chains from the same sample are listed, as sequenced in a study of blood T cell repertoires in COVID-19. This table comes from immunoSEQ multiplex PCR, and its TCRdb copy is limited to in-frame clones, with some not included. The table lists 200,000 to 250,000 clones, more than 65% of them singletons. The sequenced material came from peripheral blood. These TCRs come from a man aged 50-59 years with active or convalescent COVID-19.

V gene TRBV5-1 combines with J gene TRBJ2-1; tentative D call: TRBD2 (6 bases). The CDR3 extends over 14 amino acids. Germline-derived CDR1 and CDR2 are SGHRS and YFSETQ. V lost 0 bases, J lost 13 bases, and 17 bases lay in between. Here the CDR3 reads CASSLVRGRPLQFF. CDR3 coding DNA: TGCGCCAGCAGCTTGGTGCGGGGTCGGCCTCTTCAGTTCTTC.

The V call is TRBV19, the J call TRBJ1-5, with D possibly matching TRBD1 (5 bases). V gave up 6 bases and J gave up 0 bases, with 15 bases separating them. Germline CDR1 reads LNHDA; CDR2 reads SQIVND (reference sequence). There are 16 residues in the CDR3. The CDR3 bases are TGTGCCAGTAGCATCCAGGGTCCTTATAGCAATCAGCCCCAGCATTTT. This encodes CASSIQGPYSNQPQHF. Combining the CDR3 with reference TRBV19 and TRBJ1-5 gives the whole variable domain DGGITQSPKYLFRKEGQNVTLSCEQNLNHDAMYWYRQDPGQGLRLIYYSQIVNDFQKGDIAEGYSVSREKKESFPLTVTSAQKNPTAFYLCASSIQGPYSNQPQHFGDGTRLSIL.

The count of this clone is one. The V and J genes are TRBV2 and TRBJ2-3; 7 bases match TRBD2. Germline CDR1 reads SNHLY; CDR2 reads FYNNEI. J gave up 0 bases and V 5 bases, and 2 bases lay outside the gene matches. This CDR3 is 14 amino acids long. The CDR3 protein is CASSPTSSTDTQYF. The CDR3 DNA reads TGTGCCAGCAGTCCGACTAGCAGCACAGATACGCAGTATTTT. Full variable domain (missing parts from reference TRBV2 and TRBJ2-3): EPEVTQTPSHQVTQMGQEVILRCVPISNHLYFYWYRQILGQKVEFLVSFYNNEISEKSEIFDDQFSVERPDGSNFTLKIRSTKLEDSAMYFCASSPTSSTDTQYFGPGTRLTVL.

A few counts support this clone. This chain links TRBV5-1 with TRBJ2-7; 10 nucleotides agree with TRBD2. Germline V gene lookup returns CDR1 SGHRS and CDR2 YFSETQ. CDR3 length: 17 amino acids. V gave up 0 bases and J gave up 5 bases; unmatched junction bases: 11. This CDR3 is CASSLESSGRVKNEQYF. The DNA for the CDR3 is TGCGCCAGCAGCTTGGAGTCCAGCGGGAGGGTAAAGAACGAGCAGTACTTC.

The chain employs TRBV19 and TRBJ1-2; D remains unclear. Germline V gives CDR1 LNHDA, CDR2 SQIVND (reference sequence). The CDR3 spans 13 residues. V was pared by 6 bases and J by 4 bases, with 12 bases between. The CDR3 spells CASRGGDLYGYTF. Here the CDR3 DNA reads TGTGCCAGTAGGGGCGGGGATCTCTATGGCTACACCTTC.

This clone was counted between two and nine times. V is TRBV5-5 and J is TRBJ2-2; possible D gene TRBD2, 5 bases. Trimming took off 0 bases at V and 3 bases at J, with 6 bases between the two ends. The length of the CDR3 is 14 residues. Germline CDR1 reads SGHKS; CDR2 reads YYEKEE (reference sequence). This CDR3 reads CASSLGGDTGELFF. CDR3 nucleotide sequence: TGTGCCAGCAGCTTGGGGGGAGACACCGGGGAGCTGTTTTTT.

V usage is TRBV28 and J usage is TRBJ2-7; perhaps TRBD2 as D (5 bases). The V gene lost 5 bases and the J gene lost 9 bases, with 29 bases spanning the gap. This CDR3 region has 17 residues. Per the germline V gene, CDR1 is MDHEN and CDR2 is SYDVKM. CDR3 DNA sequence: TGTGCCAGCAGTGACCCGTTCCGGGGTTCCCGCCTAACGGGGCAGTACTTC. Protein: CASSDPFRGSRLTGQYF.

The chain employs TRBV28 and TRBJ1-3; D remains unclear. CDR3 length: 17 residues. Trimming cost V 3 bases and J 0 bases, with 15 bases left between them. The V gene's germline CDR1 is MDHEN and CDR2 SYDVKM. CDR3 protein: CASSFHRVRTSGNTIYF. In DNA form, the CDR3 reads TGTGCCAGCAGTTTCCACCGGGTTCGAACCTCTGGAAACACCATATATTTT.

The gene calls are TRBV7-8 and TRBJ2-1; D possibly corresponds to TRBD1 (6 bases). Germline values: CDR1 SGHVS, CDR2 FQNEAQ. This CDR3 region has 14 residues. Deletions cut 1 base from V and 4 bases from J, with 8 bases between. The chain's CDR3 is CASSLGTVYNEQFF. The CDR3, as DNA: TGTGCCAGCAGCTTAGGGACAGTATACAATGAGCAGTTCTTC.

CDR3 nucleotides: TGTGCCAGCATTTTACAGGACAGGGAACATCAGCCCCAGCATTTT. This sequence encodes CASILQDREHQPQHF. The chain combines TRBV6-5 with TRBJ1-5, with 8 bases lining up with TRBD1. Germline V gives CDR1 MNHEY, CDR2 SVGAGI. The junction had 10 bases not matched to a gene; V was cut back by 7 bases and J by 5 bases. CDR3 length: 15 amino acids.

This sequence joins TRBV12-5 and TRBJ1-2; the D is unclear. The germline V and J ends were trimmed by 3 bases and 9 bases, with 8 bases remaining between them. This CDR3 contains 11 residues. Germline V gene lookup returns CDR1 LGHNT and CDR2 FRNRAP. The CDR3 region has the DNA TGTGCTAGTGGTTTTGAGTCCCGCTACACCTTC. Its translation is CASGFESRYTF.

J is TRBJ2-3 and V is TRBV18, with 9 bases that match TRBD1. This CDR3 comprises 15 residues. V was pared by 4 bases and J by 4 bases, with 6 bases of the junction left unmatched. The germline V gene encodes CDR1 KGHSH and CDR2 LQKENI. The CDR3 region is CASSRRDRDPDTQYF. The CDR3 DNA reads as TGTGCCAGCTCACGACGGGACAGGGACCCAGATACGCAGTATTTT.

This chain uses TRBV28 with TRBJ1-1, with 7 nucleotides matching TRBD1. CDR1 and CDR2 (germline): MDHEN, SYDVKM. The CDR3 is 17 residues long. Germline trimming cut 5 bases from V and 2 bases from J; bases unmatched to any gene: 14. The CDR3 is CASSQNKLGQNNTEAFF. In DNA form, the CDR3 reads TGTGCCAGCAGTCAAAACAAACTGGGACAGAATAACACTGAAGCTTTCTTT.

This clone was counted between two and nine times. The rearrangement joins TRBV29-1 to TRBJ2-2, with TRBD1 matching 10 bases. V was pared by 7 bases and J by 4 bases, with 6 bases of the junction left unmatched. The CDR3 runs to 14 residues. Looked up from germline, CDR1 is SQVTM and CDR2 is ANQGSEA. CDR3: CSARDRGGTGELFF. The DNA of the CDR3 is TGCAGCGCCCGGGACAGGGGTGGCACCGGGGAGCTGTTTTTT.

CDR3 protein: CASSLGLDFEAFF. The CDR3 DNA reads as TGCGCCAGCAGCTTGGGGCTGGACTTTGAAGCTTTCTTT. The V and J genes are TRBV5-1 and TRBJ1-1; D uncertain. The V end was cut by 0 bases, the J end by 7 bases, with 10 bases between. This CDR3 has 13 residues. Germline-derived CDR1 and CDR2 are SGHRS and YFSETQ. The entire variable domain, with the rest obtained from reference TRBV5-1 and TRBJ1-1, is as follows: KAGVTQTPRYLIKTRGQQVTLSCSPISGHRSVSWYQQTPGQGLQFLFEYFSETQRNKGNFPGRFSGRQFSNSRSEMNVSTLELGDSALYLCASSLGLDFEAFFGQGTRLTVV.

CDR3 DNA: TGTGCCAGCAGCCGTTCGGGACAGGGGGGGAATCAGCCCCAGCATTTT. This codes for CASSRSGQGGNQPQHF. The chain links TRBV6-2 or TRBV6-3 to TRBJ1-5, with 11 bases aligning to TRBD1. The CDR3 has 16 residues. Germline-derived CDR1 and CDR2 are MNHEY and SVGEGT. V dropped 6 bases and J dropped 4; count of bases not matched to a gene: 8.

The J gene is TRBJ1-5, the V gene TRBV7-3; D may be TRBD1 (5 bases). V lost 5 bases, J lost 6 bases, and 14 bases lay in between. The CDR3 sequence is 14 residues long. Per germline, CDR1 SGHTA and CDR2 FQGTGA. The DNA of the CDR3 is TGTGCCAGCAGCGGGGCGATGGGAATTCAGCCCCAGCATTTT. Amino acids: CASSGAMGIQPQHF.

V and J are TRBV6-6 and TRBJ1-4; possibly TRBD1 for D (5 bases). The CDR3 runs to 15 residues. From germline, CDR1 is MNHNY and CDR2 SVGAGI (reference sequence). Trimming took off 6 bases at V and 8 bases at J, with 19 bases between the two ends. The CDR3: CASSPEGRGREKLFF. CDR3 nucleotide sequence: TGTGCCAGCAGCCCCGAGGGGAGGGGAAGGGAAAAACTGTTTTTT.

This clone was observed a single time. The CDR3 loop is CSVDARGRVGETQYF. CDR3 bases: TGCAGCGTTGACGCCAGGGGGCGTGTTGGGGAGACCCAGTACTTC. V usage is TRBV29-1 and J usage is TRBJ2-5, with 8 nucleotides matching TRBD1. The V gene end was trimmed by 3 bases and the J gene end by 5 bases; junction bases not matched to a gene: 11. Germline CDR1 and CDR2: SQVTM and ANQGSEA. This CDR3 region has 15 residues.

V is TRBV6-5 and J is TRBJ1-1; D remains ambiguous. V was cut by 6 bases and J by 0 bases, with 8 bases left in between. The CDR3 has 13 amino acids. Germline V lookup: CDR1 MNHEY, CDR2 SVGAGI. The CDR3 loop reads CASRTTVNTEAFF. CDR3 DNA: TGTGCCAGCAGGACCACAGTGAACACTGAAGCTTTCTTT.

This clone was seen a single time. V is TRBV4-1 and J is TRBJ2-5; possible D gene TRBD1, 6 bases. The V gene lost 6 bases and the J gene lost 5 bases, with 13 bases spanning the gap. The CDR3 contains 13 residues. In germline, CDR1 is MGHRA, CDR2 YSYEKL. CDR3 loop: CASSRPGAETQYF. CDR3 nucleotide sequence: TGCGCCAGCAGTCGGCCAGGGGCGGAGACCCAGTACTTC.

This chain links TRBV7-6 with TRBJ2-1, with TRBD2 matching over 11 bases. The J segment lost 9 bases and the V segment lost 5 bases, leaving 12 bases of the junction unmatched. The CDR3 length is 16 residues. Germline assignment: CDR1 SGHVS and CDR2 FNYEAQ. For the CDR3, the DNA is TGTGCCAGCAGCCTCCGGGTAGCGGGAGGGGGGCCTGAGCAGTTCTTC. This gives the protein CASSLRVAGGGPEQFF.

The rearrangement uses TRBV5-1 and TRBJ2-7, with TRBD2 matching 7 bases. From germline, CDR1 is SGHRS and CDR2 YFSETQ. The ends lost 2 bases at V and 1 base at J; junction bases unmatched: 3. The CDR3 length is 14 residues. Here the CDR3 DNA reads TGCGCCAGCAGCTTTATTAGCGGGTCCTACGAGCAGTACTTC. Residues: CASSFISGSYEQYF.

The chain carries TRBV5-8 and TRBJ2-7, with 9 bases lining up with TRBD2. CDR3 size: 18 residues. Germline V gene lookup returns CDR1 SGHTS and CDR2 YDEGEE. The ends lost 0 bases at V and 0 bases at J; junction bases unmatched: 10. The CDR3 bases are TGTGCCAGCAGCTTGGATCGGAGCGGGGGGCCTAGCTCCTACGAGCAGTACGTC. Amino acids: CASSLDRSGGPSSYEQYV.